The rows below give T cell receptor beta chains drawn from one sample of a study of T cell repertoires in cytomegalovirus infection. TCRdb reprocessed the reads with MiXCR, giving one entry per CDR3 protein. The table records approximately 71,000 distinct CDR3 sequences, 3% to 4.5% of them present only once. Material: PBMCs. These receptors were collected from a human donor in good health (CMV status not recorded). Some clones in this sample may be carry-over from other donors' samples. The CDR3 runs from the conserved cysteine through the conserved F or W. A D gene is named only where the DNA matches it firmly. Part of the rows lack a size; the others show once, few, many or a class for expanded clones.

clone size	D gene	V gene	J gene	CDR3 DNA	CDR3 protein
few	NA	TRBV6-2/TRBV6-3	TRBJ1-1	TGTGCCAGCAGAGAGAGCAGATTGAACACTGAAGCTTTCTTT	CASRESRLNTEAFF
many	NA	TRBV4-3	TRBJ2-3	TGCGCCAGCAGCCAGCTAGGTGCAGATACGCAGTATTTT	CASSQLGADTQYF
many	TRBD1	TRBV7-2	TRBJ1-5	TGTGCCAGCAGCCCAAGACAGGGTGGGCAGCCCCAGCATTTT	CASSPRQGGQPQHF
many	NA	TRBV28	TRBJ1-6	TGTGCCAGCAGTTTGGAGCGGGTAATATCCCTCCACTTT	CASSLERVISLHF
many	NA	TRBV7-8	TRBJ1-1	TGTGCCAGCAGCTTAGAAAGGCCTACACTAGCTTTCTTT	CASSLERPTLAFF
many	NA	TRBV6-1	TRBJ2-1	TGTGCCAGCAAGAAGCTTAGCGGCTCCTACAATGAGCAGTTCTTC	CASKKLSGSYNEQFF
many	TRBD2	TRBV4-2	TRBJ2-1	TGTGCCAGCAGCCAATTTGGCTCGGCGGGAGGTCCGTTCTTC	CASSQFGSAGGPFF
many	NA	TRBV7-2	TRBJ2-7	TGTGCCAGCAGCTTAAACCCTAGGAGGGAGTACGAGCAGTACTTC	CASSLNPRREYEQYF
many	NA	TRBV7-9	TRBJ1-2	TGTGCCAGCAGCTTAGCCTCGGGCTATGGCTACACCTTC	CASSLASGYGYTF
many	NA	TRBV24-1	TRBJ2-2	TGTGCCACCAGTGAAGATGATGGAGAGTTAACCGGGGAGCTGTTTTTT	CATSEDDGELTGELFF
many	TRBD1	TRBV4-1	TRBJ2-5	TGCGCCAGCAGCCAGGGGACAGGGGTAGAGACCCAGTACTTC	CASSQGTGVETQYF
many	NA	TRBV20-1	TRBJ2-5	TGCAGTGCAAGCACATACGCCGAGACCCAGTACTTC	CSASTYAETQYF
many	NA	TRBV7-2	TRBJ1-1	TGTGCCAGCAGCCGAGACAGTCTCGCGAGGACTGAAGCTTTCTTT	CASSRDSLARTEAFF
many	NA	TRBV7-2	TRBJ1-2	TGTGCCAGCATTCCGGGGATATACTATGGCTACACCTTC	CASIPGIYYGYTF
many	TRBD1	TRBV7-9	TRBJ1-2	TGTGCCAGCATCCCAGACAGGGCGGCCTATGGCTACACCTTC	CASIPDRAAYGYTF
NA	NA	TRBV7-2	TRBJ2-2	TGTGCCAGCAGTGCTCGTGGTACAAGGCTGTTTTTT	CASSARGTRLFF
many	TRBD1	TRBV5-1	TRBJ1-1	TGCGCCAGCAGGACGGACAGGGGGCTCTCTGAAGCTTTCTTT	CASRTDRGLSEAFF
few	NA	TRBV7-3	TRBJ2-7	TGTGCCAGCAGCTCAGAAACTAGGGACGAGCAGTACTTC	CASSSETRDEQYF
many	NA	TRBV7-7	TRBJ2-5	TGTGCTAGCAGCCAAAGTCCAGGGGCGGCCCAGTACTTC	CASSQSPGAAQYF
many	NA	TRBV7-2	TRBJ2-1	TGTGCCAGCAGCTTTAATTTCTACAATGAGCAGTTCTTC	CASSFNFYNEQFF
many	TRBD2	TRBV7-9	TRBJ2-1	TGTGCCAGCAGCTTAGCAATTTCGGGAGGGCCGGTCTTC	CASSLAISGGPVF
many	NA	TRBV28	TRBJ2-5	TGTGCCAGCAGTTTATCGACCGGCACCCAAGAGACCCAGTACTTC	CASSLSTGTQETQYF
many	TRBD2	TRBV29-1	TRBJ2-5	TGCAGCGTTGAGAACCAGCGGGAGCGCCAAGAGACCCAGTACTTC	CSVENQRERQETQYF
many	TRBD2	TRBV28	TRBJ2-1	TGTGCCAGCAGTCCCCTAGCGGGAGGATACAATGAGCAGTTCTTC	CASSPLAGGYNEQFF
many	NA	TRBV7-6	TRBJ2-5	TGTGCCAGCAGCCGTGACGCCGTGGGTCGAGAGACCCAGTACTTC	CASSRDAVGRETQYF
many	NA	TRBV18	TRBJ1-2	TGTGCCAGCGCACCCAGCTCCTTGGTCCCAAGGAATGGCTATGGCTACACCTTC	CASAPSSLVPRNGYGYTF
few	NA	TRBV7-8	TRBJ2-3	TGTGCCAGCAGCCGAGGGACGATCACAGATACGCAGTATTTT	CASSRGTITDTQYF
many	TRBD2	TRBV20-1	TRBJ2-1	TGCAGTGCTAATGTCAGACTAGCGGGAGTCAAGAATGAGCAGTTCTTC	CSANVRLAGVKNEQFF
many	NA	TRBV7-2	TRBJ2-1	TGTGCCAGCAGCTTACGAAGGAGCACCCACTACAATGAGCAGTTCTTC	CASSLRRSTHYNEQFF
many	TRBD1	TRBV2	TRBJ2-7	TGTGCCAGCAGCGAACCGGGACAGGGGGGCAGTGTGCAGTACTTC	CASSEPGQGGSVQYF
many	NA	TRBV7-9	TRBJ2-1	TGTGCCAGCAGCTTAGATCGGCCCGGCCACAATGAGCAGTTCTTC	CASSLDRPGHNEQFF
NA	NA	TRBV7-2	TRBJ1-5	TGTGCCAGCAGCATTACTAGCGGGAGAACAGATACGCAGCATTTT	CASSITSGRTDTQHF
many	NA	TRBV2	TRBJ2-3	TGTGCCAGCAGTGAAGGGCAGGGGCGCACAGATACGCAGTATTTT	CASSEGQGRTDTQYF
many	TRBD1	TRBV12-3/TRBV12-4	TRBJ1-5	TGTGCCAGCAGTGAGGGACAGAGTTTTCATCAGCCCCAGCATTTT	CASSEGQSFHQPQHF
many	NA	TRBV7-4	TRBJ2-2	TGTGCCAGCAGCTTAGTCAAAGGGACCGGGGAGCTGTTTTTT	CASSLVKGTGELFF
NA	NA	TRBV2	TRBJ1-5	TGTGCCAGCAGTATTATTGGGGTAGTCAATCAGCCCCAGCATTTT	CASSIIGVVNQPQHF
many	TRBD2	TRBV20-1	TRBJ2-5	TGCAGTGCTAAAGCGGGAGCGGAGACCCAGTACTTC	CSAKAGAETQYF
many	NA	TRBV7-9	TRBJ1-5	TGTGCCAGCAGCTTAGATGGGCGCCAGCCCCAGCATTTT	CASSLDGRQPQHF
many	TRBD1	TRBV7-2	TRBJ1-2	TGTGCCAGCAGCCTACCCCCGGGACAGGGTCCTAACTACACCTTC	CASSLPPGQGPNYTF
few	NA	TRBV12-3/TRBV12-4	TRBJ2-1	TGTGCCAGCAGTTGGGGTGCTAGCTCCTACAATGAGCAGTTCTTC	CASSWGASSYNEQFF
many	NA	TRBV12-3/TRBV12-4	TRBJ1-5	TGTGCCAGCAGCGAGGGGGATCAGCCCCAGCATTTT	CASSEGDQPQHF
many	TRBD2	TRBV7-2	TRBJ2-3	TGTGCCAGCAGCATCACGGGGACTAGCGGGAGTAGCACAGATACGCAGTATTTT	CASSITGTSGSSTDTQYF
few	TRBD2	TRBV20-1	TRBJ2-3	TGCAGTGGGTCGGGACTAGTGTCCACAGATACGCAGTATTTT	CSGSGLVSTDTQYF
many	NA	TRBV7-2	TRBJ1-2	TGTGCCAGCAGCTTGACGTACCTTTATGGCTACACCTTC	CASSLTYLYGYTF
many	NA	TRBV7-2	TRBJ2-3	TGTGCCAGCAGCTTAGGCGGACTCATATTAACGACGCAGTATTTT	CASSLGGLILTTQYF
many	TRBD2	TRBV28	TRBJ2-1	TGTGCCAGCAGTCCGTCGACTAGCGGGAGTAATGAGCAGTTCTTC	CASSPSTSGSNEQFF
large	NA	TRBV7-9	TRBJ1-2	TGTGCCAGCAGTCATGCTCTGGCCAGAAATGGCTACACCTTC	CASSHALARNGYTF
many	TRBD2	TRBV7-2	TRBJ2-7	TGTGCCAGCAGCACCCAGCGGGGGGGGTACGAGCAGTACTTC	CASSTQRGGYEQYF
many	NA	TRBV7-2	TRBJ1-1	TGTGCCAGCAGCAAACCGATCCGAAACACTGAAGCTTTCTTT	CASSKPIRNTEAFF
NA	TRBD1	TRBV15	TRBJ1-2	TGTGCCACCAGCAGAGAGGGGACAGGCTATGGCTACACCTTC	CATSREGTGYGYTF
NA	NA	TRBV28	TRBJ2-7	TGTGCCAGCAGTCCCCCCCCATCCCTTAGCTCCTACGAGCAGTACTTC	CASSPPPSLSSYEQYF